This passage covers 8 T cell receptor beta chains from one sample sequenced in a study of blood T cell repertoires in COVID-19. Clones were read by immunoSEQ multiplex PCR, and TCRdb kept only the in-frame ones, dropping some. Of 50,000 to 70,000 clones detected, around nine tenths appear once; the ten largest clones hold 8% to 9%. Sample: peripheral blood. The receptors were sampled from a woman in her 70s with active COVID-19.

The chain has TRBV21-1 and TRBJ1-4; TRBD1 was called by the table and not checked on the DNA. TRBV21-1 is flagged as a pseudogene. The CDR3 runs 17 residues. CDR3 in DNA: TGTGCCAGCAGCCCACGTAAGGGGTTGAGAACTAATGAAAAACTGTTTTTT. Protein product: CASSPRKGLRTNEKLFF.

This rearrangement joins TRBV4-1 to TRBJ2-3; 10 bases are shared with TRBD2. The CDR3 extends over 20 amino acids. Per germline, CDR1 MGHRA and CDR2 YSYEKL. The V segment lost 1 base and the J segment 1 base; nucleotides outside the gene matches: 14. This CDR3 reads CASSQVLGLTGTSGTDTQYF. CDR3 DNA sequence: TGCGCCAGCAGCCAAGTTTTGGGCCTAACCGGGACTAGCGGCACAGATACGCAGTATTTT.

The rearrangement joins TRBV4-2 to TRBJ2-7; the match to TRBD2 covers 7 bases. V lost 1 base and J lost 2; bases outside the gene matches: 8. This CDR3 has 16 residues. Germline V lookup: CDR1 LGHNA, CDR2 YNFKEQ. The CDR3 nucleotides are TGTGCCAGCAGCCAAGTTGGGCAGCGGGGCGCCTACGAGCAGTACTTC. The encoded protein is CASSQVGQRGAYEQYF.

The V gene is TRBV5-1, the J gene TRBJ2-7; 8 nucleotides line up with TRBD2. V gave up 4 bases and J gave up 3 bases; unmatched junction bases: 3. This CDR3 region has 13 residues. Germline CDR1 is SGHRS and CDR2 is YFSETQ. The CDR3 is CASSAAGVYEQYF. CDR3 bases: TGCGCCAGCAGCGCAGCGGGAGTCTACGAGCAGTACTTC.

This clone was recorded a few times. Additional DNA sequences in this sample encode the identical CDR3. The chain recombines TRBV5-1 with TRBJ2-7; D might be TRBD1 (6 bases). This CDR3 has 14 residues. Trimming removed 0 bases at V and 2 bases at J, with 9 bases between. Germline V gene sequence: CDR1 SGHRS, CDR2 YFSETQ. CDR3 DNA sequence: TGCGCCAGCAGCTTGGGTACAGGGACCTACGAGCAGTACTTC. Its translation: CASSLGTGTYEQYF. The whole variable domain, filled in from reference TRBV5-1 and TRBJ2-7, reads KAGVTQTPRYLIKTRGQQVTLSCSPISGHRSVSWYQQTPGQGLQFLFEYFSETQRNKGNFPGRFSGRQFSNSRSEMNVSTLELGDSALYLCASSLGTGTYEQYFGPGTRLTVT.

The CDR3 bases are TGTGCCAGCAGTATACCTCGACAGGGGAATAATCAAGAGACCCAGTACTTC. Its translation: CASSIPRQGNNQETQYF. This sequence joins TRBV2 and TRBJ2-5; the match to TRBD1 covers 8 bases. V lost 5 bases to trimming and J lost 2 bases; unmatched junction nucleotides: 13. The CDR3 sequence is 17 residues long. Germline V gene sequence: CDR1 SNHLY, CDR2 FYNNEI.

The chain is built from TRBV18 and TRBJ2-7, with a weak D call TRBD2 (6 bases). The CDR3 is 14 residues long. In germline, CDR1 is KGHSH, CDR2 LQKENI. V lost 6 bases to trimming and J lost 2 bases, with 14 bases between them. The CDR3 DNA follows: TGTGCCAGCTCCCCTTTAGCGGAAACCTACGAGCAGTACTTC. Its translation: CASSPLAETYEQYF.

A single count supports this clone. The CDR3 DNA reads as TGCAGTGCTAGTCTAGCCTACATCACCTACGAGCAGTACTTC. Its translation is CSASLAYITYEQYF. The chain carries TRBV20-1 and TRBJ2-7; TRBD2 is a possible D gene (5 bases). Germline V CDR1 and CDR2: DFQATT, SNEGSKA (reference sequence). This CDR3 is 14 amino acids long. Trimming removed 3 bases at V and 2 bases at J, with 14 bases between.